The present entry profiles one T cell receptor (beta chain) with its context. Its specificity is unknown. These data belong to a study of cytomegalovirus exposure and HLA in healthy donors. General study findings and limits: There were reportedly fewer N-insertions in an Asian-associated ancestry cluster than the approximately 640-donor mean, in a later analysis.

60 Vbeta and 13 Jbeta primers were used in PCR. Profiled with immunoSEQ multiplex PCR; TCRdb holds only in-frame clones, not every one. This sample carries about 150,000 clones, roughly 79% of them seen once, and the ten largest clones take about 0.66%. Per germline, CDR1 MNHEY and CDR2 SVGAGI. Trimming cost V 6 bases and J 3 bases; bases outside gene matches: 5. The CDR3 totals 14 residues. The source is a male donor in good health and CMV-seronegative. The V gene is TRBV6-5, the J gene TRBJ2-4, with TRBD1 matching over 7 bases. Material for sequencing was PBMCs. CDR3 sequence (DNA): TGTGCCAGCAGAACCGACAGGGTCAAAAACATTCAGTACTTC. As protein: CASRTDRVKNIQYF.